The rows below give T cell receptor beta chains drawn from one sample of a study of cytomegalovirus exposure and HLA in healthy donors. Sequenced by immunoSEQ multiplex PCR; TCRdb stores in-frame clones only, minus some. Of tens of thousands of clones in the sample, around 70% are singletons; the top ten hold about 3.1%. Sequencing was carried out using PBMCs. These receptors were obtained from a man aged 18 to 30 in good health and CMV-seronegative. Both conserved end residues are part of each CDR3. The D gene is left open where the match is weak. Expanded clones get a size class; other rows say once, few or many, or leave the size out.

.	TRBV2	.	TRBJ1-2	CASSEEQNGYTF	TGTGCCAGCAGTGAAGAACAAAATGGCTACACCTTC
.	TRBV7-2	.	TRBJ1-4	CASSLDFRDEKLFF	TGTGCCAGCAGCCTGGATTTCAGGGATGAAAAACTGTTTTTT
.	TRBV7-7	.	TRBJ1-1	CASSSAENTEAFF	TGTGCCAGCAGCTCGGCGGAGAACACTGAAGCTTTCTTT
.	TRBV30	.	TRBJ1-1	CAWTLEQASTEAFF	TGTGCCTGGACCTTGGAACAGGCGTCCACTGAAGCTTTCTTT
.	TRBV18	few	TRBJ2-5	CASLLQETQYF	TGTGCCAGCCTCCTCCAAGAGACCCAGTACTTC
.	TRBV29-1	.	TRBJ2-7	CSVEGSSSYEQYF	TGCAGCGTTGAGGGCTCGAGCTCCTACGAGCAGTACTTC
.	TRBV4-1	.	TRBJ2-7	CASSLTFSGPSSYEQYF	TGCGCCAGCAGCCTAACGTTTAGCGGTCCAAGCTCCTACGAGCAGTACTTC
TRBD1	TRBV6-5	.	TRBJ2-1	CASSQGQGTLGQFF	TGTGCCAGCAGCCAGGGACAGGGGACCCTGGGGCAGTTCTTC
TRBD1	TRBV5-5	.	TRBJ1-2	CASSFRTGVGYTF	TGTGCCAGCAGCTTCAGGACAGGGGTCGGCTACACCTTC
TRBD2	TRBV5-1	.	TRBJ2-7	CASSPGTSGVYEQYF	TGCGCCAGCAGCCCAGGGACTAGCGGAGTCTACGAGCAGTACTTC
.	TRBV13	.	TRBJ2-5	CASSEDSQETQYF	TGTGCCAGCAGCGAAGACAGCCAAGAGACCCAGTACTTC